This TCR beta chain was profiled in a study of blood T cell repertoires in COVID-19. At the level of the study: The cDNA or gDNA used as material had been derived from T cells, B-cell-depleted T cells, or PBMCs.

Produced via immunoSEQ multiplex PCR; TCRdb's table is partial and in-frame only. The sample comprises roughly 410,000 clones, 89% of which are singletons, and 1% to 1.5% rests with the top ten. The receptor was isolated from a man aged 40-49 years with acute or convalescent COVID-19. Sequencing input: peripheral blood.

CDR3 sequence (DNA): TGTGCCACCCAAACCCCCAGGGGCAGCAATCAGCCCCAGCATTTT. It codes for CATQTPRGSNQPQHF. The genes are TRBV19 and TRBJ1-5, with D perhaps TRBD1 (6 bases). Trimming cost V 10 bases and J 1 base, with 17 bases left between them. This CDR3 region has 15 residues. The germline V gene encodes CDR1 LNHDA and CDR2 SQIVND (reference sequence).